These 15 T cell receptor beta chains were all obtained from the same sample, sequenced in a study of blood T cell repertoires in COVID-19. Produced via immunoSEQ multiplex PCR; TCRdb's table is partial and in-frame only. The table lists fewer than 30,000 clones, around 60% of them singletons. Sequencing was performed on peripheral blood. Receptors were obtained from a man aged 55 to 70 with active or convalescent COVID-19.

This rearrangement joins TRBV5-6 to TRBJ2-2, with 10 bases fitting TRBD1. The germline V gene encodes CDR1 SGHDT and CDR2 YYEEEE. The V segment lost 0 bases and the J segment 4 bases; nucleotides outside the gene matches: 3. The CDR3 has 16 residues. The CDR3 reads CASSLVWTGGTGELFF. DNA of the CDR3: TGTGCCAGCAGCTTGGTTTGGACAGGGGGCACCGGGGAGCTGTTTTTT.

The V and J genes are TRBV27 and TRBJ2-3; 8 nucleotides match TRBD2. This CDR3 is 17 amino acids long. CDR1 and CDR2 from the germline V gene are MNHEY and SMNVEV (reference sequence). J lost 0 bases, V lost 5 bases, and 10 bases had no gene match. CDR3 in DNA: TGTGCCAGCAGTCGAGACCGGGGGGGCCTTAGCACAGATACGCAGTATTTT. Its translation: CASSRDRGGLSTDTQYF.

The J gene is TRBJ2-7, the V gene TRBV6-6; the D gene is possibly TRBD2 (5 bases). The germline gives CDR1 MNHNY, CDR2 SVGAGI (reference sequence). The CDR3 is 16 residues long. The V end was cut by 6 bases, the J end by 1 base, with 19 bases between. CDR3 coding DNA: TGTGCCAGCAGCCCCGTTTCGAGCGGCAAGTCCTACGAGCAGTACTTC. Its translation is CASSPVSSGKSYEQYF.

The chain uses TRBV13 and TRBJ2-1, with 7 bases that match TRBD2. Trimming took 5 bases from V and 9 from J; bases not matched to a gene: 13. Germline V CDR1 and CDR2: PRHDT, FYEKMQ (reference sequence). This CDR3 is built from 15 residues. CDR3 sequence (DNA): TGTGCCAGCAGCCCGGGTCCGAGACAGCGGGGTGAGCAGTTCTTC. Its translation is CASSPGPRQRGEQFF.

This clone appeared a single time. The CDR3 loop reads CASSLNTGIGEKLFF. CDR3 bases: TGCGCCAGCAGCTTGAATACAGGAATAGGGGAAAAACTGTTTTTT. V and J are TRBV5-1 and TRBJ1-4, with TRBD1 as a possible D gene (5 bases). Per the germline V gene, CDR1 is SGHRS and CDR2 is YFSETQ. The CDR3 is 15 amino acids. The ends were cut back, 1 base at V and 8 bases at J, with 15 bases in the middle.

This chain connects TRBV12-3 or TRBV12-4 to TRBJ1-4; D is unresolved. V was pared by 3 bases and J by 8 bases, with 10 bases between. The length of the CDR3 is 13 residues. DNA for the CDR3: TGTGCCAGCAGTTTCGAGCTGAGGGAAAAACTGTTTTTT. Protein sequence: CASSFELREKLFF.

This clone was counted a few times. The genes are TRBV5-1 and TRBJ1-4, with 9 bases identical to TRBD1. Germline lookup yields CDR1 SGHRS and CDR2 YFSETQ. The junction had 8 bases not matched to a gene; V was cut back by 4 bases and J by 7 bases. The CDR3 runs to 15 residues. The CDR3 loop reads CASSGTGRPGEKLFF. CDR3 DNA: TGCGCCAGCAGCGGGACAGGGCGGCCGGGTGAAAAACTGTTTTTT.

V usage is TRBV5-1 and J usage is TRBJ2-5; 16 positions match TRBD2. V lost 6 bases, J lost 4 bases, and 9 bases stayed unmatched. The V gene's germline CDR1 is SGHRS and CDR2 YFSETQ. This CDR3 has 17 residues. The CDR3 loop reads CASIPGTSGGAAETQYF. The DNA for the CDR3 is TGCGCCAGCATCCCCGGGACTAGCGGGGGGGCCGCAGAGACCCAGTACTTC.

The gene calls are TRBV3-1 (or the pseudogene TRBV3-2) and TRBJ1-4; D remains ambiguous. Germline V gene sequence: CDR1 LGHDT, CDR2 YNNKEL (reference sequence). Trimming removed 5 bases from V and 14 bases from J, with 15 bases in between. The CDR3 sequence is 12 residues long. The CDR3 region has the DNA TGTGCCAGCAGCTCTACACTCGGGAGGCTGTTTTTT. Protein product: CASSSTLGRLFF.

This chain uses TRBV21-1 with TRBJ1-2; the table's TRBD1 call for D was not verified on the DNA. TRBV21-1 is reported as a pseudogene. This CDR3 comprises 16 residues. The CDR3: CASSNSWGRGPLGYTF. The DNA of the CDR3 is TGTGCCAGCAGCAACTCCTGGGGCAGGGGGCCCCTTGGCTACACCTTC.

CDR3 loop: CASSPGGQANQPQHF. For the CDR3, the DNA is TGTGCCAGCTCACCCGGGGGGCAGGCTAATCAGCCCCAGCATTTT. V gene TRBV18 combines with J gene TRBJ1-5; tentative D call: TRBD1 (6 bases). This CDR3 contains 15 residues. The germline V gene encodes CDR1 KGHSH and CDR2 LQKENI. V was shortened by 3 bases and J by 4 bases, with 13 bases between the two germline ends.

The chain uses TRBV6-5 and TRBJ1-3, with D perhaps TRBD1 (6 bases). Per the germline V gene, CDR1 is MNHEY and CDR2 is SVGAGI. Between the trimmed V and J ends, which lost 6 bases and 5 bases, there was a span of 8 bases. The CDR3 extends over 12 amino acids. The CDR3 sequence is CASRDSRNTIYF. CDR3 DNA: TGTGCCAGCAGGGACAGCCGAAACACCATATATTTT.

This clone turned up a few times. V and J are TRBV15 and TRBJ2-5; 11 positions match TRBD1. The CDR3 consists of 16 residues. V shed 5 bases, J shed 3 bases, and the junction held 8 bases outside the gene matches. Germline CDR1 and CDR2: LNHNV and YYDKDF (reference sequence). The CDR3 coding sequence is TGTGCCACCAGCGGACAGGGGGCCTTTGTTAAAGAGACCCAGTACTTC. Its translation: CATSGQGAFVKETQYF. Complete variable domain (other parts from reference TRBV15 and TRBJ2-5): DAMVIQNPRYQVTQFGKPVTLSCSQTLNHNVMYWYQQKSSQAPKLLFHYYDKDFNNEADTPDNFQSRRPNTSFCFLDIRSPGLGDTAMYLCATSGQGAFVKETQYFGPGTRLLVL.

The chain couples TRBV5-6 to TRBJ1-5; D not resolved. CDR1 SGHDT and CDR2 YYEEEE come from the germline V gene. Trimming left V 4 bases short and J 0 bases short, with 23 bases between. The CDR3 consists of 19 residues. The CDR3 region is CASSKTPLGLPFSNQPQHF. CDR3 coding DNA: TGTGCCAGCAGCAAAACACCCCTCGGACTCCCTTTTAGCAATCAGCCCCAGCATTTT.

The chain recombines TRBV19 with TRBJ1-1; D possibly corresponds to TRBD1 (6 bases). In germline, CDR1 is LNHDA, CDR2 SQIVND (reference sequence). The V gene lost 0 bases and the J gene lost 5 bases, with 13 bases spanning the gap. The CDR3 loop spans 15 amino acids. The CDR3 protein is CASSIEPGQGTEAFF. The CDR3 nucleotides are TGTGCCAGTAGTATAGAACCGGGGCAGGGGACTGAAGCTTTCTTT.